One sample yielded the 6 T cell receptor beta chains listed below, sequenced in a study of monozygotic twins with inflammatory bowel disease. TCRdb re-called the 5' RACE reads and gives one entry per CDR3 protein, without DNA. Seen in this sample are over 350,000 distinct CDR3 sequences; the ten most common clones hold around 2.6%. The sequenced sample consisted of blood. The origin of the receptors is a human donor with ulcerative colitis or Crohn's disease, or a healthy co-twin of an affected twin (not recorded which).

V and J are TRBV10-3 and TRBJ2-7. Germline V lookup: CDR1 ENHRY, CDR2 SYGVKD. The CDR3 consists of 13 residues. Here the CDR3 reads CAISESTGLKQYF.

The CDR3 loop reads CASSPLALGRANTEAFF. This chain links TRBV4-1 with TRBJ1-1; the D call of TRBD1 rests on TCRdb alone, since no DNA is present to check it. The CDR3 runs 17 residues. CDR1 is MGHRA and CDR2 is YSYEKL in the germline V gene.

The chain links TRBV9 to TRBJ2-7; TCRdb proposes TRBD1, but this gene call is untestable without DNA. The germline V gene has CDR1 SGDLS and CDR2 YYNGEE. The CDR3 extends over 15 amino acids. The CDR3 reads CASSTLTGAGDEQYF.

This chain connects TRBV27 to TRBJ2-7; the D gene TCRdb calls, TRBD1, cannot be checked with no DNA. The CDR3 spans 14 residues. Germline V gene data show CDR1 as MNHEY and CDR2 as SMNVEV (reference sequence). The CDR3 loop reads CASSAGGLDHEQYF.

This chain uses TRBV6-5 with TRBJ2-5; TCRdb selects TRBD1, and the lack of DNA leaves this call unchecked. The CDR3 has 15 residues. Germline V gene lookup returns CDR1 MNHEY and CDR2 SVGAGI. CDR3 sequence: CASSYPARGQETQYF.

V is TRBV29-1 and J is TRBJ1-1. Germline values: CDR1 SQVTM, CDR2 ANQGSEA. The CDR3 runs to 12 residues. CDR3 protein: CTADTDYTEAFF.